This entry lists 25 T cell receptor beta chains sequenced from one sample in a study of shared clonotypes between healthy human individuals. Here immunoSEQ multiplex PCR was the method, and the copy in TCRdb shows in-frame clones only, minus some. The sample gives around 720,000 clones, around four fifths of which show up once; around 1.8% is in the top ten. Material: memory CD4+ T cells sorted from blood. As to subset: CD45RA-negative fraction. The source of these receptors is a woman in her thirties in good health.

This chain connects TRBV15 to TRBJ2-1, with TRBD2 matching over 11 bases. There are 14 residues in the CDR3. Germline V gene data show CDR1 as LNHNV and CDR2 as YYDKDF (reference sequence). V shed 3 bases, J shed 6 bases, and the junction held 1 base outside the gene matches. The CDR3 DNA follows: TGTGCCACCAGCAGGACTAGCGGGACCAATGAGCAGTTCTTC. This encodes CATSRTSGTNEQFF.

The chain joins TRBV11-2 to TRBJ1-1; D not resolved. The CDR3 spans 14 residues. Germline V CDR1 and CDR2: SGHAT, FQNNGV. Trimming took 3 bases from V and 1 from J, leaving 9 bases between them. The DNA for the CDR3 is TGTGCCAGCAGCTTTGAGCAGCAGAACACTGAAGCTTTCTTT. Translated, it gives CASSFEQQNTEAFF.

This chain connects TRBV19 to TRBJ1-5, with 7 bases that match TRBD1. The V segment lost 3 bases and the J segment 9 bases; nucleotides outside the gene matches: 8. Germline CDR1 reads LNHDA; CDR2 reads SQIVND (reference sequence). CDR3 length: 14 amino acids. The chain's CDR3 is CASSMGTVLGPQHF. CDR3 DNA sequence: TGTGCCAGTAGTATGGGGACAGTGCTGGGGCCCCAGCATTTT.

Turning to this clone: A single base is all that separates this from a far larger clone, so a read error is likely. In the same sample, other DNA sequences code for this CDR3. The chain carries TRBV6-5 and TRBJ2-3; D may match TRBD1 or TRBD2 (6 bases each). The CDR3 is 14 residues long. CDR1 and CDR2 (germline): MNHEY, SVGAGI. The chain's CDR3 is CASSRLGGTDTQYF. CDR3 nucleotide sequence: TGTGCCAGCAGCCGACTGGGGGGCACAGATACGCAATATTTT.

The CDR3 sequence: CASTHCRHRRETRSSYEQYF. The CDR3 bases are TGCGCCAGCACACATTGCCGTCACAGGCGGGAGACGCGGAGCTCCTACGAGCAGTACTTC. The chain couples TRBV5-1 to TRBJ2-7, with 7 bases identical to TRBD2. Germline CDR1 and CDR2: SGHRS and YFSETQ. The CDR3 extends over 20 amino acids. Trimming at V came to 6 bases and at J to 0 bases, leaving 24 bases not matched to a gene.

The rearrangement links TRBV5-4 to TRBJ2-7, with unresolved D. The CDR3 has 13 amino acids. Trimming took off 3 bases at V and 2 bases at J, with 9 bases between the two ends. The germline CDR1 and CDR2 sequences are SGHNT and YYREEE (reference sequence). CDR3 sequence reads: CASSSGGTYEQYF. The CDR3 DNA is TGTGCCAGCAGCTCGGGCGGTACCTACGAGCAGTACTTC.

J is TRBJ1-4 and V is TRBV5-5, with 9 bases fitting TRBD1. CDR1 SGHKS and CDR2 YYEKEE come from the germline V gene (reference sequence). CDR3 length equals 15 residues. V was pared by 4 bases and J by 7 bases, with 8 bases of the junction left unmatched. The CDR3 nucleotides are TGTGCCAGCAGCGCTCGGGACAGGGTTGGTGAAAAACTGTTTTTT. Its protein is CASSARDRVGEKLFF.

The chain employs TRBV7-9 and TRBJ2-2; D is perhaps TRBD1 or TRBD2 (5 bases each). Between the trimmed V and J ends, which lost 5 bases and 4 bases, there was a span of 17 bases. This CDR3 is built from 16 residues. In germline, CDR1 is SEHNR, CDR2 FQNEAQ (reference sequence). CDR3 sequence reads: CASSPGTGKSTGELFF. In DNA, the CDR3 is TGTGCCAGCAGCCCCGGGACGGGGAAGTCCACCGGGGAGCTGTTTTTT.

The chain uses TRBV27 and TRBJ1-1; D possibly corresponds to TRBD1 (5 bases). The CDR3 loop spans 17 amino acids. V was cut by 6 bases and J by 4 bases, with 24 bases left in between. Germline values: CDR1 MNHEY, CDR2 SMNVEV (reference sequence). CDR3 nucleotides: TGTGCCAGCAGCAACCTCCGCCGGGGCGTCGGGAGCACTGAAGCTTTCTTT. Translated, it gives CASSNLRRGVGSTEAFF.

This chain connects TRBV6-5 to TRBJ1-1; no definite D call. This CDR3 has 11 residues. CDR1 and CDR2 from the germline V gene are MNHEY and SVGAGI. The ends were cut back, 8 bases at V and 10 bases at J, with 14 bases in the middle. The CDR3 DNA reads as TGTGCCAGCGGATCCACGAATCGAGCTTTCTTT. Translating it yields CASGSTNRAFF.

The sample holds many counts of this clone. The chain joins TRBV7-8 to TRBJ1-5; a possible D gene is TRBD1 (5 bases). Per the germline V gene, CDR1 is SGHVS and CDR2 is FQNEAQ. The length of the CDR3 is 18 residues. Trimming stripped 4 bases from V and 6 bases from J, with 25 bases between. The DNA of the CDR3 is TGTGCCAGCAGCTCCCTACCACACGGGGGTAGTGTAAGTCAGCCCCAGCATTTT. Translation: CASSSLPHGGSVSQPQHF.

This chain connects TRBV7-2 to TRBJ2-7; D gene ambiguous. Germline CDR1 and CDR2: SGHTA and FQGNSA. Trimming shortened V by 0 bases and J by 3 bases, and 6 bases separated the two germline ends. The CDR3 sequence is 13 residues long. The chain's CDR3 is CASSLAPIYEQYF. Here the CDR3 DNA reads TGTGCCAGCAGCTTAGCACCGATCTACGAGCAGTACTTC.

The rearrangement joins TRBV28 to TRBJ2-7; D ambiguous. Germline V gives CDR1 MDHEN, CDR2 SYDVKM. Trimming cost V 6 bases and J 2 bases, with 8 bases left between them. This CDR3 is built from 12 residues. For the CDR3, the DNA is TGTGCCAGCAGCAAAGTCGCCTACGAGCAGTACTTC. It codes for CASSKVAYEQYF.

This clone came up a few times. The rearrangement uses TRBV6-5 and TRBJ1-1, with D unclear. CDR3 length: 13 amino acids. V was pared by 0 bases and J by 7 bases, with 9 bases between. Per the germline V gene, CDR1 is MNHEY and CDR2 is SVGAGI. CDR3 nucleotides: TGTGCCAGCAGTTACTCGAAACGGGGTGAAGCTTTCTTT. It yields the protein CASSYSKRGEAFF.

J is TRBJ1-1 and V is TRBV28; 10 bases fit TRBD1. CDR3 size: 17 residues. With 6 bases clipped from V and 6 bases from J, the junction kept 16 bases outside the gene matches. In germline, CDR1 is MDHEN, CDR2 SYDVKM. CDR3 region: CASSGRTDRGRRPEAFF. CDR3 nucleotides: TGTGCCAGCAGCGGGAGGACAGACAGGGGGCGCAGACCTGAAGCTTTCTTT.

The chain combines TRBV19 with TRBJ1-5; 7 bases are shared with TRBD1. The junction had 7 bases not matched to a gene; V was cut back by 6 bases and J by 5 bases. CDR3 length: 14 amino acids. Germline V gives CDR1 LNHDA, CDR2 SQIVND (reference sequence). DNA of the CDR3: TGTGCCAGTAGCGCGACAGGGACCCATCAGCCCCAGCATTTT. It encodes CASSATGTHQPQHF.

The CDR3 nucleotides are TGTGCCAGCAGTCCCCGACTAGCGCTGTACTCCTACAATGAGCAGTTCTTC. This encodes CASSPRLALYSYNEQFF. The genes are TRBV27 and TRBJ2-1; TRBD2 matches at 8 bases. Germline CDR1 reads MNHEY; CDR2 reads SMNVEV (reference sequence). This CDR3 is built from 17 residues. With V trimmed by 5 bases and J by 0 bases, 9 bases remained unmatched.

This clone occurred a few times. This rearrangement joins TRBV11-2 to TRBJ2-3; 8 positions match TRBD2. Germline CDR1 reads SGHAT; CDR2 reads FQNNGV. This CDR3 is 16 amino acids long. V was pared by 2 bases and J by 1 base, with 5 bases of the junction left unmatched. The CDR3 sequence: CASSLRELAGTDTQYF. The CDR3 DNA reads as TGTGCCAGCAGCTTAAGGGAACTAGCGGGCACAGATACGCAGTATTTT.

The V and J genes are TRBV29-1 and TRBJ2-5; D might be TRBD1 (6 bases). The DNA matches TRBJ2-7 better at its end, which makes the J call doubtful. The CDR3 covers 12 residues. Per germline, CDR1 SQVTM and CDR2 ANQGSEA. The DNA for the CDR3 is TGCAGCGTCCGAGGGGGTGGGTACGAGCAGTACTTC. It encodes CSVRGGGYEQYF.

The table lists this clone with a few counts. This CDR3 is also generated by other DNA sequences in the sample. The chain carries TRBV7-9 and TRBJ2-2; D remains unclear. The germline V and J ends were trimmed by 3 bases and 0 bases, with 8 bases remaining between them. Germline V CDR1 and CDR2: SEHNR, FQNEAQ (reference sequence). The CDR3 totals 15 residues. The CDR3 sequence is CASSLWLANTGELFF. DNA for the CDR3: TGTGCCAGCAGCTTGTGGCTGGCGAACACCGGGGAGCTGTTTTTT.

This clone occurred a few times. The rearrangement uses TRBV19 and TRBJ1-2; maybe TRBD1 (5 bases). V lost 7 bases and J 7 bases, leaving 19 bases between the germline ends. CDR1 LNHDA and CDR2 SQIVND come from the germline V gene (reference sequence). This CDR3 is 14 amino acids long. The CDR3: CASTPGRENGGYTF. The DNA for the CDR3 is TGTGCCAGTACTCCGGGCAGGGAAAATGGTGGCTACACCTTC.

Turning to this clone: A much more abundant neighbour one base away suggests this may be a read error. In the same sample, other DNA sequences code for this CDR3. The J gene is TRBJ1-5, the V gene TRBV7-9; no clear D. Per germline, CDR1 SEHNR and CDR2 FQNEAQ (reference sequence). V was cut by 1 base and J by 3 bases, with 1 base left in between. There are 12 residues in the CDR3. The CDR3 bases are TGTGCCAGCAGCTTAGACAATCAGCCCCAGCATTTT. The encoded protein is CASSLDNQPQHF.

The V and J genes are TRBV28 and TRBJ2-3; 9 nucleotides agree with TRBD2. Germline V gives CDR1 MDHEN, CDR2 SYDVKM. The V and J ends lost 5 bases and 1 base, in that order; junction bases with no gene match: 4. The CDR3 consists of 15 residues. The CDR3, as DNA: TGTGCCAGCAGTGTAGCGGGAGCCGGCACAGATACGCAGTATTTT. This codes for CASSVAGAGTDTQYF.

This clone occurred once. This rearrangement joins TRBV28 to TRBJ2-1; D perhaps matches TRBD2 (5 bases). Deletions cut 5 bases from V and 0 bases from J, with 11 bases between. The CDR3 loop spans 15 amino acids. CDR1 is MDHEN and CDR2 is SYDVKM in the germline V gene. The CDR3 loop reads CASSLAGRSYNEQFF. CDR3 sequence (DNA): TGTGCCAGCAGTCTGGCGGGCCGCTCCTACAATGAGCAGTTCTTC.

This sequence joins TRBV28 and TRBJ2-2; D call uncertain. V shed 1 base and J shed 0 bases, with 6 bases lying between them. CDR1 and CDR2 (germline): MDHEN, SYDVKM. This CDR3 comprises 15 residues. In DNA, the CDR3 is TGTGCCAGCAGTTTATCCGCTGCGAACACCGGGGAGCTGTTTTTT. Protein: CASSLSAANTGELFF.